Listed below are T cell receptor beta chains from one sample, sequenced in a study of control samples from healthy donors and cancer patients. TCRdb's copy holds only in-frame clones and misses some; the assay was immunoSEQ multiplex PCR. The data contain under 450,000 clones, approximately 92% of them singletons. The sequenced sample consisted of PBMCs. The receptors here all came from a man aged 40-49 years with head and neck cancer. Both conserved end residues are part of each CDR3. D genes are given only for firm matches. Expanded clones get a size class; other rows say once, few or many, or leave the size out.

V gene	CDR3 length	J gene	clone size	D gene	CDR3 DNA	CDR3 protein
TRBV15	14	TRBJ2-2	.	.	TGTGCCACCACGCCGGGGGCAAGGACCGGGGAGCTGTTTTTT	CATTPGARTGELFF
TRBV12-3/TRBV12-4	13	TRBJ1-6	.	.	TGTGCCTGCAAACAGGTTCCGGATTCACCCCTCCACTTT	CACKQVPDSPLHF
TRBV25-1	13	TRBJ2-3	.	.	TGTGCCAGCACCACTAGCTTTCAGGCTACGCAGTATTTT	CASTTSFQATQYF
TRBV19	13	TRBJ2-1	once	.	TGTGCCAGTAGTTTGAGCTCCTACAATGAGCAGTTCTTC	CASSLSSYNEQFF
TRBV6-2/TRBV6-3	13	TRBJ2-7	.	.	TGTGCCAGCAGTTACGGGGGGCTCTACGAGCAGTACTTC	CASSYGGLYEQYF
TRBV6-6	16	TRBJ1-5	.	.	TGTGCCAGCAGTTACTCTAGTTCAGGTCCATCTTTGCCCCAGCATTTT	CASSYSSSGPSLPQHF
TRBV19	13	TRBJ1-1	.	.	TGTGCCAGTAGTGAGGGACACAGCACTGAAGCTTTCTTT	CASSEGHSTEAFF
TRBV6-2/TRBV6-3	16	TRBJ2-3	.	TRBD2	TGTGCCAGCAGTTGGGAAGCGGGGATTAGCACAGATACGCAGTATTTT	CASSWEAGISTDTQYF
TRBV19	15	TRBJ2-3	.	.	TGTGCCAGTAGGACCGGCAGGTCCAGCACAGATACGCAGTATTTT	CASRTGRSSTDTQYF
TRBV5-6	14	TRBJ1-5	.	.	TGTGCCAGCAGCTTGGGGCAGGCCAATCAGCCCCAGCATTTT	CASSLGQANQPQHF
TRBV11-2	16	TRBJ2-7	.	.	TGTGCCAGCAGCTTAGAGCCTGGGCCCGCCGTCTACGAGCAGTACTTC	CASSLEPGPAVYEQYF
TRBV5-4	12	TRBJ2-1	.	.	TGTGCCAGCAGCTTGGTCAAGGCTGAGCAGTTCTTC	CASSLVKAEQFF
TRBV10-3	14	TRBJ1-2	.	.	TGTGCCATCAGTGAGTCGGGGGGCTCTGCTGGCTACACCTTC	CAISESGGSAGYTF
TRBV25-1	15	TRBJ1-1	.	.	TGTGCCAGCAGTGAATATAAAGGGAAAAACACTGAAGCTTTCTTT	CASSEYKGKNTEAFF
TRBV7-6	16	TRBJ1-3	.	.	TGTGCCAGCAGCTTAGAATGGCAACGCTCTGGAAACACCATATATTTT	CASSLEWQRSGNTIYF
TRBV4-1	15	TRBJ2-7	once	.	TGCGCCAGCAGCCAAGTAACAGGGACCTCCTACGAGCAGTACTTC	CASSQVTGTSYEQYF
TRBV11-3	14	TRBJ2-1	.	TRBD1	TGTGCCAGCAGCTCCGGGACAGGGGGCAATGAGCAGTTCTTC	CASSSGTGGNEQFF
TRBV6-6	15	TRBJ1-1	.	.	TGTGCCAGCAGTTATCAGTACACGGAGAACACTGAAGCTTTCTTT	CASSYQYTENTEAFF
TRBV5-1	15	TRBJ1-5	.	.	TGCGCCAGCAGCTTGGGGCAGGGTGACAATCAGCCCCAGCATTTT	CASSLGQGDNQPQHF
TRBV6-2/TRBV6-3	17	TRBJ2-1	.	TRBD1	TGTGCCAGCAGTTACAGCCCCACAGGGGAGAGGAGGTATGAGCAGTTCTTC	CASSYSPTGERRYEQFF
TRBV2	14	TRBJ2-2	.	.	TGTGCCAGCAACGGAGGGGTGGGCACCGGGGAGCTGTTTTTT	CASNGGVGTGELFF
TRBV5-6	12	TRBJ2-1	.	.	TGTGCCAGCAGCCGAGGGGGCAATGAGCAGTTCTTC	CASSRGGNEQFF
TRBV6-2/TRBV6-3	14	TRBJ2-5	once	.	TGTGCCAGCAGTTACTCGATGTACCAAGAGACCCAGTACTTC	CASSYSMYQETQYF
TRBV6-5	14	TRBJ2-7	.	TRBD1	TGTGCCAGCAGTACCCGGACAGGGATCTACGAGCAGTACTTC	CASSTRTGIYEQYF
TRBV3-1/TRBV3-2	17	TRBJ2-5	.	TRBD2	TGTGCCAGCAGCCAAGGAATAGCGGGAGGCCTGGGGGAGACCCAGTACTTC	CASSQGIAGGLGETQYF
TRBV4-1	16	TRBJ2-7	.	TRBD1	TGCGCCAGCAGCGGCAGAGGGGGCGCAGGCCCCTACGAGCAGTACTTC	CASSGRGGAGPYEQYF
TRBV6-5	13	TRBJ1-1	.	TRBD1	TGTGCCAGCACCCCATCAGGGGGCGTTAGCGCTTTCTTT	CASTPSGGVSAFF
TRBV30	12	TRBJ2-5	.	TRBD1	TGTGCCTCCGACAGGGTCGGGGAGACCCAGTACTTC	CASDRVGETQYF
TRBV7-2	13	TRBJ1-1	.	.	TGTGCCAGCAGCTTAGAATTGAACACTGAAGCTTTCTTT	CASSLELNTEAFF
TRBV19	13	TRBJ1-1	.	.	TGTGCCAGTAGCCTGGCTTTGAACACTGAAGCTTTCTTT	CASSLALNTEAFF
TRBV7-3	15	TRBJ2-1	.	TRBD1	TGTGCCAGCAGCTTAACAAGGGGGCGCATCGATGAGCAGTTCTTC	CASSLTRGRIDEQFF
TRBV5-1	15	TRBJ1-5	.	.	TGCGCCAGCAGCTTATCAGGGGCAAGCAATCAGCCCCAGCATTTT	CASSLSGASNQPQHF
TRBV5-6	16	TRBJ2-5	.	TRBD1	TGTGCCAGCCGGGCCTGGACAGGGGAAGTCCTAGAGACCCAGTACTTC	CASRAWTGEVLETQYF
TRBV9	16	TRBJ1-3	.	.	TGTGCCAGCAGCGTTCGTGGGGGGAGCTCTGGAAACACCATATATTTT	CASSVRGGSSGNTIYF
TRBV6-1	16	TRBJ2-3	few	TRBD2	TGTGCCAGCAGTGAAGCGCCGGGAGGGGTTACAGATACGCAGTATTTT	CASSEAPGGVTDTQYF
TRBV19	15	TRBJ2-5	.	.	TGTGCCAGTAGTATAGTGGGCAGGAAACAAGAGACCCAGTACTTC	CASSIVGRKQETQYF
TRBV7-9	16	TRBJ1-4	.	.	TGTGCCAGCAGCTTAAATCTGATTGGGGTTAATGAAAAACTGTTTTTT	CASSLNLIGVNEKLFF
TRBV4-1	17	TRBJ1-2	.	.	TGCGCCAGCAGCCAAGTCCTAATAGGGTCGGAAGACTATGGCTACACCTTC	CASSQVLIGSEDYGYTF
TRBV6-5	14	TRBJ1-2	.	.	TGTGCCAGCGCTCTCCAGGGAGCGGACTATGGCTACACCTTC	CASALQGADYGYTF
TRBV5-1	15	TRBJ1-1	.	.	TGCGCCAGCAGCTTGTCCGGGGGCGCATACACTGAAGCTTTCTTT	CASSLSGGAYTEAFF
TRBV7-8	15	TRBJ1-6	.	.	TGTGCCAGCAGCACCCTCGGGCGCGGGAAATCACCCCTCCACTTT	CASSTLGRGKSPLHF
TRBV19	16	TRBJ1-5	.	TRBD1	TGTGCCAGTAGCCTAGATAGGACAGGAGAAGGTCAGCCCCAGCATTTT	CASSLDRTGEGQPQHF
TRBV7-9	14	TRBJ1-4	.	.	TGTGCCAGCAGCTTAACAGGGACGAATGAAAAACTGTTTTTT	CASSLTGTNEKLFF
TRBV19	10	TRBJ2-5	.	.	TGTGCCAGTAGTAAAGAGACCCAGTACTTC	CASSKETQYF
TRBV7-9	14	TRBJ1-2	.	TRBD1	TGTGCCGGATTCACCGGGACAGCTAAAGGCGGCTACACCTTC	CAGFTGTAKGGYTF
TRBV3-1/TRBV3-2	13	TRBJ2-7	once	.	TGTGCCAGCAGTCGAAGTGGGGCCTACGAGCAGTACTTC	CASSRSGAYEQYF
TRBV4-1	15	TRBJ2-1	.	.	TGCGCCAGCAGCCTAAGCAGGGAACAGTGGAATGAGCAGTTCTTC	CASSLSREQWNEQFF
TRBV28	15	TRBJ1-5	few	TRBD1	TGTGCCAGCGGGACAGGAGCGCTTAGCAATCAGCCCCAGCATTTT	CASGTGALSNQPQHF
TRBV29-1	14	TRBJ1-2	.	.	TGCAGCGTTGAAGAAGAGACAGAAAACTATGGCTACACCTTC	CSVEEETENYGYTF
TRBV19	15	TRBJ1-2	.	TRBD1	TGTGCCAGTACACTCCGATCAGGGGGCGACTATGGCTACACCTTC	CASTLRSGGDYGYTF
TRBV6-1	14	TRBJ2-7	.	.	TGTGCCAGCAGTGAACAGGGCTCGGGGCTCGAGCAGTACTTC	CASSEQGSGLEQYF
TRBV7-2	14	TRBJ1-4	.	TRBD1	TGTGCCAGCAGCTCACAGGGGGGGAATGAAAAACTGTTTTTT	CASSSQGGNEKLFF
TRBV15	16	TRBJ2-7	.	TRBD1	TGTGCCACCAGCAGAGATCAGGGACAGCGATTCTACGAGCAGTACTTC	CATSRDQGQRFYEQYF